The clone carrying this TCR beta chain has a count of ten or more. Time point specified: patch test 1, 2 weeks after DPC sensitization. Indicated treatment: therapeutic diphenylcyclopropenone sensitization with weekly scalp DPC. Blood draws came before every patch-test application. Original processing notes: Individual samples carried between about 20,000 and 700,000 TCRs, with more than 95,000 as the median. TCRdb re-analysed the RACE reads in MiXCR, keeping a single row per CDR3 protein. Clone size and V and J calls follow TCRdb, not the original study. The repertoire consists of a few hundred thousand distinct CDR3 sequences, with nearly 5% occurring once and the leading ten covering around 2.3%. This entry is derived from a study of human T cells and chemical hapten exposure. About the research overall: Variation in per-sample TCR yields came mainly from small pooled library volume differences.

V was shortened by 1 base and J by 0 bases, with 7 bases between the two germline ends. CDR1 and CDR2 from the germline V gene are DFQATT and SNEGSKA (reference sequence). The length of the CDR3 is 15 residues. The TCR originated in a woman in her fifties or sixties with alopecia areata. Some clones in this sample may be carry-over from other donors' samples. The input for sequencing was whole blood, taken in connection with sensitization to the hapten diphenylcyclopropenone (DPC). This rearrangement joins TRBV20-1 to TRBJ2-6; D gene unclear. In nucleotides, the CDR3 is TGCAGTGCTAGAGGTCAACACTCTGGGGCCAACGTCCTGACTTTC. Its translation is CSARGQHSGANVLTF.